This paragraph reports one T cell receptor beta chain. Its cognate antigen is unknown. The sample originates from a study of T cell responses to AZD1222 COVID-19 vaccine. Study-wide points: Clonal diversity was possibly underestimated, and white British individuals and females predominated among donors.

TCRdb keeps only in-frame clones here, not all; method: immunoSEQ multiplex PCR. In the table there are 140,000 to 150,000 clones, roughly 87% of which are singletons. This specimen was peripheral blood, taken on day 0 of AZD1222 vaccination. This sequence originates from an adult in good health.

The CDR3 is CASSLRTGAETQYF. The CDR3 DNA reads as TGTGCCAGCAGCTTACGGACGGGGGCGGAGACCCAGTACTTC. V is TRBV7-9 and J is TRBJ2-5, with D perhaps matching TRBD1 or TRBD2 (6 bases each). The ends were cut back, 2 bases at V and 5 bases at J, with 12 bases in the middle. This CDR3 region has 14 residues. Germline loops: CDR1 SEHNR, CDR2 FQNEAQ (reference sequence).